The 25 T cell receptor beta chains in this list originate from one sample, sequenced in a study of blood T cell repertoires in COVID-19. Sequencing was performed with immunoSEQ multiplex PCR; in TCRdb, only in-frame clones are kept and a portion is missing. The sample has over 110,000 clones; around 90% are singletons. The specimen sequenced was peripheral blood. These receptors all come from a man in his sixties or seventies with acute or convalescent COVID-19.

The J gene is TRBJ2-4, the V gene TRBV4-1, with a possible D match to TRBD1 (5 bases). V was pared by 0 bases and J by 9 bases, with 12 bases between. The CDR3 runs 14 residues. Germline V gives CDR1 MGHRA, CDR2 YSYEKL. The CDR3: CASSQEAGSVIQYF. The CDR3 DNA is TGCGCCAGCAGCCAAGAGGCAGGGTCGGTCATTCAGTACTTC.

This chain uses TRBV2 with TRBJ2-7, with D unclear. This CDR3 is 16 amino acids long. V lost 7 bases and J 0 bases, leaving 19 bases between the germline ends. The germline V gene encodes CDR1 SNHLY and CDR2 FYNNEI. CDR3 region: CASTPPLVVSSYEQYF. In nucleotides, the CDR3 is TGTGCCAGCACCCCCCCCTTAGTTGTGAGCTCCTACGAGCAGTACTTC.

The V and J genes are TRBV5-1 and TRBJ2-7, with D possibly matching TRBD1 (6 bases). CDR3 length: 15 amino acids. CDR1 and CDR2 (germline): SGHRS, YFSETQ. V gave up 0 bases and J gave up 2 bases, with 12 bases separating them. The CDR3 loop is CASSLAQGLAYEQYF. CDR3 DNA: TGCGCCAGCAGCTTGGCTCAGGGGTTGGCCTACGAGCAGTACTTC.

V is TRBV27 and J is TRBJ1-5; possible D gene TRBD1, 6 bases. Looked up from germline, CDR1 is MNHEY and CDR2 is SMNVEV (reference sequence). The length of the CDR3 is 15 residues. Trimming stripped 5 bases from V and 3 bases from J, with 14 bases between. The CDR3 reads CASSPLTGPNQPQHF. CDR3 DNA: TGTGCCAGCAGTCCTCTAACAGGGCCCAATCAGCCCCAGCATTTT.

V is TRBV6-5 and J is TRBJ2-2, with 8 positions matching TRBD1. V lost 9 bases, J lost 1 base, and 1 base stayed unmatched. CDR1 is MNHEY, CDR2 SVGAGI, per germline. CDR3 length: 13 residues. The CDR3 protein is CARGTGNTGELFF. CDR3 coding DNA: TGTGCCAGAGGGACAGGGAACACCGGGGAGCTGTTTTTT.

This chain links TRBV19 with TRBJ1-2; no definite D call. Germline V gene data show CDR1 as LNHDA and CDR2 as SQIVND (reference sequence). The germline V and J ends were trimmed by 0 bases and 3 bases, with 11 bases remaining between them. CDR3 length equals 15 residues. The CDR3 DNA sequence: TGTGCCAGTAGTATAGACGGGAGGTGGGACTATGGCTACACCTTC. It translates to CASSIDGRWDYGYTF.

V gene TRBV18 combines with J gene TRBJ2-3; D may be TRBD1 (5 bases). Per germline, CDR1 KGHSH and CDR2 LQKENI. The ends were cut back, 4 bases at V and 2 bases at J, with 13 bases in the middle. CDR3 length equals 15 residues. The CDR3 DNA follows: TGTGCCAGCTCACAGGCTGGGGCCAACACAGATACGCAGTATTTT. Protein sequence: CASSQAGANTDTQYF.

This sequence joins TRBV19 and TRBJ2-7; D call uncertain. Germline V lookup: CDR1 LNHDA, CDR2 SQIVND (reference sequence). The CDR3 has 11 amino acids. The V and J ends lost 9 bases and 5 bases respectively, with 11 bases between them. CDR3 in DNA: TGTGCCAGATCGCACCAGAACGAGCAGTACTTC. Its translation: CARSHQNEQYF.

Here the CDR3 DNA reads TGTGCCAGCAGCCGAGGGGAGGAGATCCACGAGCAGTACTTC. This gives the protein CASSRGEEIHEQYF. The chain employs TRBV9 and TRBJ2-7, with D tentatively TRBD2 (6 bases). This CDR3 is 14 amino acids long. Trimming removed 4 bases at V and 5 bases at J, with 16 bases between. From germline, CDR1 is SGDLS and CDR2 YYNGEE.

The chain is built from TRBV20-1 and TRBJ1-1; D call uncertain. The CDR3 has 11 residues. V was clipped by 2 bases and J by 10 bases, with 11 bases between them. Per the germline V gene, CDR1 is DFQATT and CDR2 is SNEGSKA (reference sequence). The CDR3 DNA reads TGCAGTGCTAGATGGAGGGAGGGAGCTTTCTTT. It is translated as CSARWREGAFF.

The rearrangement uses TRBV9 and TRBJ2-7, with 9 nucleotides matching TRBD1. CDR1 is SGDLS and CDR2 is YYNGEE in the germline V gene. CDR3 length equals 15 residues. J lost 5 bases, V lost 0 bases, and 6 bases had no gene match. CDR3 DNA: TGTGCCAGCAGCGTAGATGGGACAGGGTATAACGAGCAGTACTTC. This gives the protein CASSVDGTGYNEQYF.

Here the CDR3 DNA reads TGTGCCAGCAGTTACTTCGCGGGACAGGGGGCCGGTGGCTACACCTTC. Its translation is CASSYFAGQGAGGYTF. V usage is TRBV6-5 and J usage is TRBJ1-2, with TRBD1 identical over 12 bases. With V trimmed by 1 base and J by 7 bases, 7 bases remained unmatched. This CDR3 has 16 residues. Germline lookup yields CDR1 MNHEY and CDR2 SVGAGI.

The rearrangement links TRBV5-1 to TRBJ2-1, with TRBD2 identical over 10 bases. The length of the CDR3 is 16 residues. CDR1 and CDR2 from the germline V gene are SGHRS and YFSETQ. J lost 4 bases, V lost 2 bases, and 6 bases had no gene match. Written as DNA, the CDR3 is TGCGCCAGCAGCTTACTAGCAGCGGGAGGGTACAATGAGCAGTTCTTC. It is translated as CASSLLAAGGYNEQFF.

The chain links TRBV5-1 to TRBJ2-3, with 10 nucleotides matching TRBD2. The V gene end was trimmed by 4 bases and the J gene end by 4 bases; junction bases not matched to a gene: 9. This CDR3 comprises 16 residues. Germline V CDR1 and CDR2: SGHRS, YFSETQ. For the CDR3, the DNA is TGCGCCAGCAGCCCTCGGGGTAGCGGGGGGCCAGATACGCAGTATTTT. Its translation is CASSPRGSGGPDTQYF.

This chain connects TRBV25-1 to TRBJ1-6; TRBD1 is a possible D gene (5 bases). The CDR3 has 15 residues. Germline V gene data show CDR1 as MGHDK and CDR2 as SYGVNS. The ends were cut back, 5 bases at V and 9 bases at J, with 17 bases in the middle. The CDR3 DNA follows: TGTGCCAGCAGTATGCATTGGGGGGGAGGTTCACCCCTCCACTTT. It codes for CASSMHWGGGSPLHF.

The gene calls are TRBV19 and TRBJ2-1; perhaps TRBD2 as D (5 bases). CDR1 LNHDA and CDR2 SQIVND come from the germline V gene (reference sequence). The CDR3 has 12 amino acids. V shed 6 bases and J shed 9 bases, with 12 bases lying between them. This chain's CDR3 is CASSSSGIEQFF. Written as DNA, the CDR3 is TGTGCCAGTAGCTCCTCCGGGATTGAGCAGTTCTTC.

The chain employs TRBV28 and TRBJ2-7; TRBD2 matches 7 bases. Germline V gene lookup returns CDR1 MDHEN and CDR2 SYDVKM. There are 15 residues in the CDR3. The trim removed 10 bases at V and 2 bases at J, leaving 14 bases unmatched. Written as DNA, the CDR3 is TGTGCCATTGGGAAGCGGGACTCCCCACCCTACGAGCAGTACTTC. It translates to CAIGKRDSPPYEQYF.

The chain carries TRBV24-1 and TRBJ2-3; TRBD2 agrees at 11 bases. The V and J ends lost 4 bases and 5 bases, in that order; junction bases with no gene match: 4. Per germline, CDR1 KGHDR and CDR2 SFDVKD. The CDR3 totals 15 residues. In DNA, the CDR3 is TGTGCCACCAGTGACCCTACTAGCGGGAGAGATACGCAGTATTTT. Its translation: CATSDPTSGRDTQYF.

The chain is built from TRBV4-1 and TRBJ1-1; TRBD1 matches 9 bases. The CDR3 consists of 17 residues. V lost 6 bases, J lost 0 bases, and 11 bases stayed unmatched. Germline CDR1 reads MGHRA; CDR2 reads YSYEKL. CDR3 nucleotides: TGCGCCAGCAGGTTAACAGGGGGCTTTTCTATGAACACTGAAGCTTTCTTT. This codes for CASRLTGGFSMNTEAFF.

The rearrangement uses TRBV3-1 (or the pseudogene TRBV3-2) and TRBJ1-1, with D perhaps TRBD1 (6 bases). Germline V gene sequence: CDR1 LGHDT, CDR2 YNNKEL (reference sequence). V dropped 4 bases and J dropped 7 bases, with 16 bases sitting between them. The CDR3 sequence is 14 residues long. The CDR3 DNA reads as TGTGCCAGCAGCCCTCGTCATCGCAGGGGTGAAGCTTTCTTT. Translation gives CASSPRHRRGEAFF.

The chain is built from TRBV5-6 and TRBJ2-7; 8 nucleotides match TRBD1. The CDR3 length is 12 residues. V was pared by 7 bases and J by 3 bases, with 3 bases of the junction left unmatched. CDR1 and CDR2 (germline): SGHDT, YYEEEE. The CDR3 reads CASQQGVYEQYF. The CDR3 nucleotides are TGTGCCAGCCAACAGGGGGTCTACGAGCAGTACTTC.

The V gene is TRBV7-9, the J gene TRBJ2-1; TRBD2 matches 7 bases. CDR1 and CDR2 from the germline V gene are SEHNR and FQNEAQ (reference sequence). This CDR3 has 19 amino acids. V dropped 2 bases and J dropped 0; count of bases not matched to a gene: 13. CDR3 sequence reads: CASSLYAGGRDGSYNEQFF. DNA for the CDR3: TGTGCCAGCAGCTTATATGCCGGGGGGAGAGACGGCTCCTACAATGAGCAGTTCTTC.

Only a few counts were recorded for this clone. The chain recombines TRBV2 with TRBJ1-5, with D possibly TRBD1 on 6 matching bases. The CDR3 is made up of 14 amino acids. V shed 8 bases and J shed 5 bases, with 16 bases lying between them. The germline V gene has CDR1 SNHLY and CDR2 FYNNEI. CDR3 in DNA: TGTGCCAGCGGGGGAAGGGGGACCCATCAGCCCCAGCATTTT. Its protein is CASGGRGTHQPQHF.

The gene calls are TRBV6-4 and TRBJ2-2, with 9 bases lining up with TRBD1. CDR1 and CDR2 (germline): MRHNA, SNTAGT. The CDR3 runs 14 residues. J gave up 6 bases and V 3 bases, and 2 bases lay outside the gene matches. The CDR3 spells CASSEDRGPGELFF. The CDR3 DNA sequence: TGTGCCAGCAGTGAGGACAGGGGCCCCGGGGAGCTGTTTTTT.

Here the CDR3 DNA reads TGTGCCAGCTCCACGAGAAACGTGGAGCTCAATCAGCCCCAGCATTTT. This codes for CASSTRNVELNQPQHF. This chain links TRBV18 with TRBJ1-5; D remains unclear. This CDR3 has 16 residues. The germline gives CDR1 KGHSH, CDR2 LQKENI. With 6 bases removed from V and 3 bases from J, the gap between germline ends came to 18 bases. The full variable domain, rest sourced from reference TRBV18 and TRBJ1-5, is NAGVMQNPRHLVRRRGQEARLRCSPMKGHSHVYWYRQLPEEGLKFMVYLQKENIIDESGMPKERFSAEFPKEGPSILRIQQVVRGDSAAYFCASSTRNVELNQPQHFGDGTRLSIL.